Presented here are 7 T cell receptor beta chains from one specimen sequenced in a study of T cells in Graves' hyperthyroidism and ophthalmopathy (dated by TCRdb to 2018 to 2020). The library came from multiplex PCR. The data were produced on an Illumina HiSeq 2000. Amplification of TCR beta CDR3 regions was carried out from RNA transcripts. A first-round RT-PCR of the TCR CDR3 used the HTBI primer set with the Qiagen OneStep RT-PCR kit. The raw public reads went through TCRdb reprocessing: fastp at Q25, MiXCR clone calling, in-frame beta chains kept. Merged by CDR3 protein, the rows form single entries marked with the most common genes and DNA. Across this sample there are over 300,000 distinct CDR3 sequences, with approximately 14% seen only once. 30% to 35% of the sample belongs to the ten largest clones. Input material: blood. These receptors all stem from a woman aged 40-49 years with Graves' ophthalmopathy.

The V and J genes are TRBV3-1 and TRBJ1-1, with D tentatively TRBD1 (5 bases). This CDR3 spans 14 amino acids. Per the germline V gene, CDR1 is LGHDT and CDR2 is YNNKEL (reference sequence). V lost 2 bases and J 5 bases, leaving 12 bases between the germline ends. The CDR3 nucleotides are TGTGCCAGCAGCCAACCCACGAAGGGGACTGAAGCTTTCTTT. Residues: CASSQPTKGTEAFF.

This chain joins TRBV28 and TRBJ2-1; 10 bases agree with TRBD1. V dropped 10 bases and J dropped 8; count of bases not matched to a gene: 17. The CDR3 loop spans 16 amino acids. Germline V gene lookup returns CDR1 MDHEN and CDR2 SYDVKM. The CDR3 reads CATLNRGTGVSYEQFF. In nucleotides, the CDR3 is TGTGCCACCTTAAACCGGGGGACAGGGGTTTCGTATGAGCAGTTCTTC. The full variable domain, in which reference TRBV28 and TRBJ2-1 provide the parts outside the CDR3, is DVKVTQSSRYLVKRTGEKVFLECVQDMDHENMFWYRQDPGLGLRLIYFSYDVKMKEKGDIPEGYSVSREKKERFSLILESASTNQTSMYLCATLNRGTGVSYEQFFGPGTRLTVL.

This clonotype was counted between two and nine times. V is TRBV4-2 and J is TRBJ2-1, with 9 bases lining up with TRBD2. Trimming took 3 bases from V and 3 from J; bases not matched to a gene: 12. Germline lookup yields CDR1 LGHNA and CDR2 YNFKEQ. The CDR3 totals 18 residues. The DNA for the CDR3 is TGTGCCAGCAGCCAGAGGGATAGCGGGAGTTCCTACTACAATGAGCAGTTCTTC. Protein sequence: CASSQRDSGSSYYNEQFF.

This clonotype was counted ten times or more. The rearrangement joins TRBV9 to TRBJ1-1; 10 nucleotides align to TRBD1. The CDR3 has 16 amino acids. Looked up from germline, CDR1 is SGDLS and CDR2 is YYNGEE. Trimming cost V 4 bases and J 5 bases; bases outside gene matches: 11. This CDR3 reads CASSHPRDRGNTEAFF. In DNA, the CDR3 is TGTGCCAGCAGCCATCCGCGGGACAGGGGAAATACTGAAGCTTTCTTT.

The V gene is TRBV13, the J gene TRBJ2-7; D is possibly TRBD2 (5 bases). V was pared by 4 bases and J by 6 bases, with 13 bases between. This CDR3 region has 13 residues. Germline CDR1 and CDR2: PRHDT and FYEKMQ (reference sequence). CDR3 protein: CASSYRSGVEQYF. The CDR3 DNA follows: TGTGCCAGCAGCTACCGGAGCGGCGTCGAGCAGTACTTC.

This clonotype has at least ten counts. V usage is TRBV28 and J usage is TRBJ2-1; D remains unclear. Germline CDR1 reads MDHEN; CDR2 reads SYDVKM. V lost 6 bases and J lost 2, with 8 bases in between. The CDR3 consists of 13 residues. The CDR3: CASSRAAYNEQFF. The DNA of the CDR3 is TGTGCCAGCAGCCGTGCAGCCTACAATGAGCAGTTCTTC.

The table lists this clonotype with a few counts. This chain connects TRBV19 to TRBJ2-5; the D gene is possibly TRBD2 (6 bases). This CDR3 spans 15 amino acids. The germline CDR1 and CDR2 sequences are LNHDA and SQIVND (reference sequence). V gave up 6 bases and J gave up 2 bases, with 16 bases separating them. CDR3 sequence reads: CASSEVRGWQETQYF. The CDR3 bases are TGTGCCAGTAGCGAAGTGCGGGGCTGGCAAGAGACCCAGTACTTC. Supplemented by reference TRBV19 and TRBJ2-5, the full variable domain reads DGGITQSPKYLFRKEGQNVTLSCEQNLNHDAMYWYRQDPGQGLRLIYYSQIVNDFQKGDIAEGYSVSREKKESFPLTVTSAQKNPTAFYLCASSEVRGWQETQYFGPGTRLLVL.